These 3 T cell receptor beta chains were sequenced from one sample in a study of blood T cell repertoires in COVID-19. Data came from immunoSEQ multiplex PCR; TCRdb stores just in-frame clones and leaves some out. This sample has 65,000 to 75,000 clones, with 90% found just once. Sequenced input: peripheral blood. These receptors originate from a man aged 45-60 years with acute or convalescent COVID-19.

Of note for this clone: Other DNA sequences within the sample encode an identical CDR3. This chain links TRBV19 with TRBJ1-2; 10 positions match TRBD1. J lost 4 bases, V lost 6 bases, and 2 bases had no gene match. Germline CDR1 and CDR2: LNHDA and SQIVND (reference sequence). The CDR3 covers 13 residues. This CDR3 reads CASRGDRGYGYTF. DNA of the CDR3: TGTGCCAGTAGGGGGGACAGGGGCTATGGCTACACCTTC. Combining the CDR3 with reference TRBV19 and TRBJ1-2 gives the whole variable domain DGGITQSPKYLFRKEGQNVTLSCEQNLNHDAMYWYRQDPGQGLRLIYYSQIVNDFQKGDIAEGYSVSREKKESFPLTVTSAQKNPTAFYLCASRGDRGYGYTFGSGTRLTVV.

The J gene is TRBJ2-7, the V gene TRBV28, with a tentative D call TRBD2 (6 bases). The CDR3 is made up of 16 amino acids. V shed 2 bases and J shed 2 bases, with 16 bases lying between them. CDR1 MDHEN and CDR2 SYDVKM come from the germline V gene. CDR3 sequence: CASSLRDFIKTYEQYF. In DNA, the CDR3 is TGTGCCAGCAGTTTAAGGGACTTTATCAAAACCTACGAGCAGTACTTC.

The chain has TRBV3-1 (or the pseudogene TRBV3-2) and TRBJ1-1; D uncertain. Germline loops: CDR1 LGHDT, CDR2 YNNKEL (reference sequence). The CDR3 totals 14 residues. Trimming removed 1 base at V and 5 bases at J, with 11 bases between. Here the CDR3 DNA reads TGTGCCAGCAGCCAAGGGCAGGTTACGACTGAAGCTTTCTTT. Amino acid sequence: CASSQGQVTTEAFF.